Each of the 24 T cell receptor beta chains below was sequenced from the same sample in a study of T cells after yellow fever vaccination (dated by TCRdb to between 2018 and 2020). The treatment or condition label of this sample denotes: live attenuated yellow fever vaccine strain. The library was prepared using 5' RACE. The run used an Illumina NovaSeq 6000. Starting from the raw public reads, TCRdb applied fastp trimming at Q25, assembled clones with MiXCR and retained in-frame beta chains. Rows are unified per CDR3 protein, each entry keeping the most common DNA and genes. The sample table contains just over 250,000 distinct CDR3 sequences; only one count was recorded for around 5.3% of them. About 3.5% of the sample comes from the top ten. This material consisted of CD4+ T cells sorted from PBMCs, taken on the day of the yellow fever booster vaccination. The receptor source for this set is a man aged 18 to 35 who received the YFV17D yellow fever vaccine.

This chain connects TRBV12-3 or TRBV12-4 to TRBJ2-2, with D unresolved. V was clipped by 3 bases and J by 2 bases, with 10 bases between them. This CDR3 has 15 amino acids. The CDR3 protein is CASSLKYPNTGELFF. The CDR3 DNA reads as TGTGCCAGCAGTTTGAAATACCCTAACACCGGGGAGCTGTTTTTT.

In its sample, this clonotype was seen a few times. The rearrangement links TRBV7-9 to TRBJ2-7; weak D call: TRBD2 (6 bases). The CDR3 covers 13 residues. V was shortened by 5 bases and J by 3 bases, with 11 bases between the two germline ends. The germline gives CDR1 SEHNR, CDR2 FQNEAQ (reference sequence). Written as DNA, the CDR3 is TGTGCCAGCAGCCTGGGGGGTCGCTACGAGCAGTACGTC. Encoded protein: CASSLGGRYEQYV.

The J gene is TRBJ1-5, the V gene TRBV27; TRBD1 aligns across 7 bases. Trimming cost V 3 bases and J 7 bases; bases outside gene matches: 15. The CDR3 totals 17 residues. Germline-derived CDR1 and CDR2 are MNHEY and SMNVEV (reference sequence). The CDR3 is CASSLQGGLIGRQPQHF. The CDR3 nucleotides are TGTGCCAGCAGTTTGCAGGGGGGTTTGATCGGTAGACAGCCCCAGCATTTT.

The chain carries TRBV5-5 and TRBJ2-7; no reliable D call. The CDR3 has 15 residues. Trimming removed 3 bases at V and 3 bases at J, with 16 bases between. Germline CDR1 SGHKS, CDR2 YYEKEE (reference sequence). The DNA for the CDR3 is TGTGCCAGCAGCTCCTTCATCGCAGGAGTCTACGAGCAGTACGTC. Protein product: CASSSFIAGVYEQYV.

This clonotype occurred a few times. The chain links TRBV27 to TRBJ1-6, with 9 bases matching TRBD1. The CDR3 length is 14 residues. The V and J ends lost 6 bases and 10 bases, in that order; junction bases with no gene match: 7. CDR1 and CDR2 from the germline V gene are MNHEY and SMNVEV (reference sequence). For the CDR3, the DNA is TGTGCCAGCAGCACACAGGGGGCCGACTCACCCCTCCACTTT. Protein product: CASSTQGADSPLHF.

A few counts support this clonotype. This chain uses TRBV6-1 with TRBJ1-5; TRBD1 is a possible D gene (6 bases). V was pared by 1 base and J by 2 bases, with 24 bases between. The CDR3 consists of 20 residues. Germline CDR1 is MNHNS and CDR2 is SASEGT. The CDR3 here is CASSEDGREDRRKGNQPQHF. DNA for the CDR3: TGTGCCAGCAGTGAAGATGGGCGTGAAGACAGGCGGAAAGGCAATCAGCCCCAGCATTTT.

The genes are TRBV20-1 and TRBJ2-3; no clear D. The CDR3 covers 15 residues. V gave up 3 bases and J gave up 0 bases, with 13 bases separating them. Germline V gene sequence: CDR1 DFQATT, CDR2 SNEGSKA (reference sequence). The CDR3 region has the DNA TGCAGTGCTAGTCGGCCTACACCTAGCACAGATACGCAGTATTTT. Translated: CSASRPTPSTDTQYF.

At least ten counts were recorded for this clonotype. The chain carries TRBV7-9 and TRBJ2-3, with 7 bases fitting TRBD2. V lost 4 bases to trimming and J lost 6 bases; unmatched junction nucleotides: 7. CDR1 and CDR2 (germline): SEHNR, FQNEAQ (reference sequence). The CDR3 runs 14 residues. CDR3 sequence: CASSSGLGGDTQYF. DNA of the CDR3: TGTGCCAGCAGCTCAGGACTAGGCGGGGATACGCAGTATTTT.

V gene TRBV11-3 combines with J gene TRBJ2-4, with 7 bases that match TRBD2. Germline V gene lookup returns CDR1 SGHNT and CDR2 YENEEA. The V and J ends lost 5 bases and 9 bases, in that order; junction bases with no gene match: 1. This CDR3 comprises 11 residues. The CDR3 region has the DNA TGTGCCAGCAGCGGGGGGGGCATTCAGTACTTC. Its protein product is CASSGGGIQYF.

This clonotype turned up a few times. V and J are TRBV5-1 and TRBJ2-2; D may be TRBD1 (6 bases). This CDR3 comprises 15 residues. V shed 1 base and J shed 0 bases, with 7 bases lying between them. Germline CDR1 is SGHRS and CDR2 is YFSETQ. CDR3 residues: CASSLWDTNTGELFF. For the CDR3, the DNA is TGCGCCAGCAGCTTGTGGGACACGAACACCGGGGAGCTGTTTTTT.

The V call is TRBV5-1, the J call TRBJ1-5; no clear D gene. Germline assignment: CDR1 SGHRS and CDR2 YFSETQ. CDR3 size: 16 residues. V shed 4 bases and J shed 1 base, with 15 bases lying between them. The CDR3 is CASSQQRAKSNQPQHF. CDR3 nucleotides: TGCGCCAGCAGCCAGCAGAGGGCAAAGAGCAATCAGCCCCAGCATTTT.

This clonotype showed up many times. V usage is TRBV5-1 and J usage is TRBJ2-3; possibly TRBD1 for D (6 bases). From germline, CDR1 is SGHRS and CDR2 YFSETQ. The CDR3 totals 13 residues. V lost 4 bases and J lost 3, with 9 bases in between. CDR3 bases: TGCGCCAGCAGCACCGGGACAACAGATACGCAGTATTTT. It specifies CASSTGTTDTQYF.

This clonotype was seen more than once but under ten times. This chain joins TRBV20-1 and TRBJ1-5, with D maybe TRBD1 (6 bases). The germline CDR1 and CDR2 sequences are DFQATT and SNEGSKA (reference sequence). Between the trimmed V and J ends, which lost 0 bases and 6 bases, there was a span of 12 bases. This CDR3 contains 14 residues. CDR3 amino acids: CSARDRPGVQPQHF. The CDR3 DNA follows: TGCAGTGCTAGAGATCGTCCAGGGGTTCAGCCCCAGCATTTT.

This clonotype has ten or more counts. The V gene is TRBV5-1, the J gene TRBJ2-2, with a possible D match to TRBD2 (5 bases). V was clipped by 2 bases and J by 7 bases, with 12 bases between them. Per germline, CDR1 SGHRS and CDR2 YFSETQ. The CDR3 consists of 14 residues. The CDR3 sequence is CASSFLRGGGELFF. DNA for the CDR3: TGCGCCAGCAGCTTTCTCCGAGGAGGCGGGGAGCTGTTTTTT.

This clonotype came up a few times. The rearrangement uses TRBV29-1 and TRBJ1-1, with 7 positions matching TRBD1. In germline, CDR1 is SQVTM, CDR2 ANQGSEA. The V segment lost 7 bases and the J segment 5 bases; nucleotides outside the gene matches: 4. The CDR3 length is 11 residues. The CDR3 DNA follows: TGCAGCGCGCGGGACAGAACTGAAGCTTTCTTT. Translation: CSARDRTEAFF.

This clonotype was seen at least ten times. The chain carries TRBV6-5 and TRBJ1-2; D remains unclear. Trimming pared 0 bases from V and 8 bases from J, leaving 13 bases between. CDR1 is MNHEY and CDR2 is SVGAGI in the germline V gene. The CDR3 has 14 amino acids. The CDR3 is CASSYSRATVGYTF. DNA for the CDR3: TGTGCCAGCAGTTACTCACGGGCAACTGTCGGCTACACCTTC.

This clonotype was recorded at least ten times. J is TRBJ2-3 and V is TRBV7-9, with a tentative D call TRBD2 (6 bases). V dropped 4 bases and J dropped 5 bases, with 16 bases sitting between them. Germline CDR1 and CDR2: SEHNR and FQNEAQ (reference sequence). The CDR3 totals 15 residues. The CDR3 sequence is CASSSRAEGGDTQYF. DNA of the CDR3: TGTGCCAGCAGCTCACGAGCGGAGGGTGGAGATACGCAGTATTTT.

This clonotype was recorded many times. J is TRBJ2-3 and V is TRBV6-2 or TRBV6-3; D unclear. Trimming removed 7 bases at V and 7 bases at J, with 9 bases between. This CDR3 comprises 11 residues. Germline CDR1 is MNHEY and CDR2 is SVGEGT. CDR3 residues: CASISRNTQYF. Written as DNA, the CDR3 is TGTGCCAGCATTTCCAGAAATACGCAGTATTTT.

The sample holds many counts of this clonotype. The V and J genes are TRBV5-1 and TRBJ2-2, with D unclear. Germline values: CDR1 SGHRS, CDR2 YFSETQ. The CDR3 sequence is 16 residues long. The V end was cut by 0 bases, the J end by 1 base, with 10 bases between. DNA of the CDR3: TGCGCCAGCAGCTTGGCCGGGCAGCGGAACACCGGGGAGCTGTTTTTT. Its protein is CASSLAGQRNTGELFF.

This clonotype was seen ten or more times. The chain employs TRBV23-1 and TRBJ2-5; D may be TRBD1 (6 bases). TRBV23-1 carries the ORF label, with uncertain function. The CDR3 loop spans 14 amino acids. V was cut by 6 bases and J by 1 base, with 12 bases left in between. The CDR3 DNA is TGCGCCAGCAGGACAGGACTTCCCCAAGAGACCCAGTACTTC. Amino acids: CASRTGLPQETQYF.

Details on this clonotype: One end of the junction is discordant with germline, which a read error may explain. The V gene is TRBV20-1, the J gene TRBJ1-2; TRBD1 aligns across 9 bases. Per germline, CDR1 DFQATT and CDR2 SNEGSKA (reference sequence). This CDR3 is 18 amino acids long. The CDR3 sequence is CSARVTNRDREGGYCYTF. CDR3 coding DNA: TGCAGTGCTAGAGTCACCAACCGGGACAGGGAAGGCGGCTATTGCTACACCTTC.

This clonotype was detected many times. The V and J genes are TRBV7-3 and TRBJ2-7, with D tentatively TRBD1 (6 bases). The CDR3 is made up of 12 amino acids. CDR1 and CDR2 from the germline V gene are SGHTA and FQGTGA. V was pared by 4 bases and J by 4 bases, with 8 bases between. This CDR3 is CASSSQGYEQYF. The DNA for the CDR3 is TGTGCCAGCAGCTCACAGGGATACGAGCAGTACTTC.

This clonotype occurred a few times. V is TRBV18 and J is TRBJ2-7, with 12 bases lining up with TRBD1. V shed 5 bases, J shed 9 bases, and the junction held 8 bases outside the gene matches. Germline V gene lookup returns CDR1 KGHSH and CDR2 LQKENI. CDR3 length equals 14 residues. CDR3 DNA: TGTGCCAGCTCATCCGGGACAGGGGGCAACCGGCAGTACTTC. This translates into CASSSGTGGNRQYF.

This chain connects TRBV5-1 to TRBJ1-5, with D unresolved. The V end lost 1 base, the J end lost 7 bases, and 15 bases lay between the germline ends. Germline CDR1 is SGHRS and CDR2 is YFSETQ. The CDR3 is 15 amino acids. The CDR3 region is CASSLLPGPEQPQHF. The CDR3, as DNA: TGCGCCAGCAGCTTGTTGCCAGGCCCAGAACAGCCCCAGCATTTT. The variable domain in full, completed from reference TRBV5-1 and TRBJ1-5, reads KAGVTQTPRYLIKTRGQQVTLSCSPISGHRSVSWYQQTPGQGLQFLFEYFSETQRNKGNFPGRFSGRQFSNSRSEMNVSTLELGDSALYLCASSLLPGPEQPQHFGDGTRLSIL.